Reported below is one TCR beta chain. Its antigen is as yet unknown. Germline lookup yields CDR1 SGHRS and CDR2 YFSETQ. The CDR3 runs to 17 residues. The V segment lost 1 base and the J segment 5 bases; nucleotides outside the gene matches: 14. This entry belongs to a study of post-analysis software for immune sequencing data. Study-wide background: The study covered relapsing-remitting, secondary progressive and progressive-relapsing courses of multiple sclerosis.

Study-wide findings and caveats: Normalized Chao1 diversity was significantly lower in multiple sclerosis patients than in controls. Five TRBV segments were more frequent in patients than controls; TRBV5-6, TRBV5-1 and TRBV20-1 belonged to this group. Analysis by F measure revealed that same-batch samples clustered strongly together.

The library was made from cDNA and included unique molecular identifiers. The source material, roughly 0.9 to 11 million T cells, gave rise to 450,000 to 550,000 cDNA molecules. TCRdb reprocessed the PCR reads with MiXCR, giving one entry per CDR3 protein. The sample holds about 380,000 distinct CDR3 sequences; roughly 35% are singletons and the top ten take under 15%. Material: blood. The sequence was obtained from a girl under 18 with multiple sclerosis. The chain employs TRBV5-1 and TRBJ2-5; the match to TRBD1 covers 7 bases. In DNA, the CDR3 is TGCGCCAGCAGCTTGAGGTATTTGGACAGGAAGAAGGAGACCCAGTACTTC. Its protein product is CASSLRYLDRKKETQYF.